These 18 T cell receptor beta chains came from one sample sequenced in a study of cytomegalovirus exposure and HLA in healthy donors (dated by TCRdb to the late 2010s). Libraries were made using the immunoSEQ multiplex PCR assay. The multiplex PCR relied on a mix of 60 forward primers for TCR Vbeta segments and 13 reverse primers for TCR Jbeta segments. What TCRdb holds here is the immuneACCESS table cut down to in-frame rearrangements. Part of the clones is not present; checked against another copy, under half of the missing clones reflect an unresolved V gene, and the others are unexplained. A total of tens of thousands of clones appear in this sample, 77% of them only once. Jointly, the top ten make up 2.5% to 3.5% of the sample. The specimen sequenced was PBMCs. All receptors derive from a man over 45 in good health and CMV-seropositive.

The CDR3 region has the DNA TGTGCCAGCAGCTCCGTCCGGTTCCTGGCGGGAGTTTGGGATACGCAGTATTTT. It specifies CASSSVRFLAGVWDTQYF. The V and J genes are TRBV7-8 and TRBJ2-3, with 7 bases matching TRBD2. There are 18 residues in the CDR3. J gave up 6 bases and V 4 bases, and 19 bases lay outside the gene matches. Germline CDR1 SGHVS, CDR2 FQNEAQ. Drawing the rest from reference TRBV7-8 and TRBJ2-3, the complete variable domain is GAGVSQSPRYKVAKRGQDVALRCDPISGHVSLFWYQQALGQGPEFLTYFQNEAQLDKSGLPSDRFFAERPEGSVSTLKIQRTQQEDSAVYLCASSSVRFLAGVWDTQYFGPGTRLTVL.

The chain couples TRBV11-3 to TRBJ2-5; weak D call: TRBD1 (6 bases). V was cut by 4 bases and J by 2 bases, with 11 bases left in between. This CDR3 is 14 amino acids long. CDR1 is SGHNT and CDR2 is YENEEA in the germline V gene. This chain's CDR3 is CASSSLDRQETQYF. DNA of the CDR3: TGTGCCAGCAGCTCCCTGGACAGACAAGAGACCCAGTACTTC. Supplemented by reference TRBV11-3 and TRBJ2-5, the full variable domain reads EAGVVQSPRYKIIEKKQPVAFWCNPISGHNTLYWYLQNLGQGPELLIRYENEEAVDDSQLPKDRFSAERLKGVDSTLKIQPAELGDSAVYLCASSSLDRQETQYFGPGTRLLVL.

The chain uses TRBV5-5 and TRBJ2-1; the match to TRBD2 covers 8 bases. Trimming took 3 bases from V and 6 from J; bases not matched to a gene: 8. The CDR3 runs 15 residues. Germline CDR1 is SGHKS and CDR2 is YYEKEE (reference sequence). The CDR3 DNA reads TGTGCCAGCAGCTGGAAAACCGGGACTAGCAATGAGCAGTTCTTC. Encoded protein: CASSWKTGTSNEQFF.

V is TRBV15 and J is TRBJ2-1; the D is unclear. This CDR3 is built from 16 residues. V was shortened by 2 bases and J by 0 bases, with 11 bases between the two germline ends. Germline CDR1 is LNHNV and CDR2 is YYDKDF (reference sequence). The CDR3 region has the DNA TGTGCCACCAGCAGAACTACGGGTAGCTCCTACAATGAGCAGTTCTTC. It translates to CATSRTTGSSYNEQFF. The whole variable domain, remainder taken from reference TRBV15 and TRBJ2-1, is DAMVIQNPRYQVTQFGKPVTLSCSQTLNHNVMYWYQQKSSQAPKLLFHYYDKDFNNEADTPDNFQSRRPNTSFCFLDIRSPGLGDTAMYLCATSRTTGSSYNEQFFGPGTRLTVL.

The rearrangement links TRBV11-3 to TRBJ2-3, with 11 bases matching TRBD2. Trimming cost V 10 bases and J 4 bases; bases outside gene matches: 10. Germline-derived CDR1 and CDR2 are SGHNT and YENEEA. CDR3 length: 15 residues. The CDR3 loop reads CATGTSGRAADTQYF. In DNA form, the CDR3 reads TGTGCCACCGGGACTAGCGGAAGGGCCGCAGATACGCAGTATTTT.

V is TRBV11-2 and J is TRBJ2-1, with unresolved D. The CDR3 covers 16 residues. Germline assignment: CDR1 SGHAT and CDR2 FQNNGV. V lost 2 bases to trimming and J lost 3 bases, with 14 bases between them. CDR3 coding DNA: TGTGCCAGCAGCTTACTAGTACTCCTGGGCTACAATGAGCAGTTCTTC. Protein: CASSLLVLLGYNEQFF.

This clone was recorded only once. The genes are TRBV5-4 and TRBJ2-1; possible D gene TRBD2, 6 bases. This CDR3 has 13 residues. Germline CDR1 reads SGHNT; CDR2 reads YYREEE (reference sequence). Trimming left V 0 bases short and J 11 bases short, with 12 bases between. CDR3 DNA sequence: TGTGCCAGCAGCTTGGATGTAGCGGTGAAGCAGTTCTTC. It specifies CASSLDVAVKQFF. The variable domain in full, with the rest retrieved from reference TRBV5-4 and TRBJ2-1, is ETGVTQSPTHLIKTRGQQVTLRCSSQSGHNTVSWYQQALGQGPQFIFQYYREEENGRGNFPPRFSGLQFPNYSSELNVNALELDDSALYLCASSLDVAVKQFFGPGTRLTVL.

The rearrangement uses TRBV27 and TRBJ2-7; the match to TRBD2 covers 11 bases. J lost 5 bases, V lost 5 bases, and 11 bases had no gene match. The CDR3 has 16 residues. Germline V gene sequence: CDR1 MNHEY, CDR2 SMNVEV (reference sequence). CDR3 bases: TGTGCCAGCAGTAAACCAACCGGGACTAGCGGTCACGAGCAGTACTTC. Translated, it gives CASSKPTGTSGHEQYF.

CDR3 sequence: CASSSLTSGPQETQYF. The CDR3 region has the DNA TGTGCCAGCAGCTCCCTTACTAGCGGGCCACAAGAGACCCAGTACTTC. The chain is built from TRBV7-2 and TRBJ2-5; 9 positions match TRBD2. The CDR3 spans 16 residues. V was pared by 4 bases and J by 2 bases, with 8 bases of the junction left unmatched. Germline CDR1 SGHTA, CDR2 FQGNSA.

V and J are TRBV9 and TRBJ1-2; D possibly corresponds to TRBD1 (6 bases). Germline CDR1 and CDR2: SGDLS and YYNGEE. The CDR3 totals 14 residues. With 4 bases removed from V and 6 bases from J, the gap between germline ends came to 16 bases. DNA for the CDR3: TGTGCCAGCAGCTCTCATCCACAGGGAGATGGCTACACCTTC. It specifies CASSSHPQGDGYTF.

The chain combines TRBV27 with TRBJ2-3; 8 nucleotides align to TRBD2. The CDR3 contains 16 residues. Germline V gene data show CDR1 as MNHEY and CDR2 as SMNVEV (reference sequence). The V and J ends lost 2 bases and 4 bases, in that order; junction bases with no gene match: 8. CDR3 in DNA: TGTGCCAGCAGTTTAACCCCTTTAGCGGGGTCAGATACGCAGTATTTT. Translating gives CASSLTPLAGSDTQYF.

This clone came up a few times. CDR3 sequence: CASSTTSGGRGNTIYF. CDR3 nucleotides: TGTGCCAGTAGTACCACCTCAGGGGGTCGAGGAAACACCATATATTTT. The chain links TRBV19 to TRBJ1-3; 7 nucleotides agree with TRBD1. CDR3 length: 16 residues. Unmatched junction bases numbered 10, after V lost 4 bases and J lost 4 bases. Looked up from germline, CDR1 is LNHDA and CDR2 is SQIVND (reference sequence). Supplemented by reference TRBV19 and TRBJ1-3, the full variable domain reads DGGITQSPKYLFRKEGQNVTLSCEQNLNHDAMYWYRQDPGQGLRLIYYSQIVNDFQKGDIAEGYSVSREKKESFPLTVTSAQKNPTAFYLCASSTTSGGRGNTIYFGEGSWLTVV.

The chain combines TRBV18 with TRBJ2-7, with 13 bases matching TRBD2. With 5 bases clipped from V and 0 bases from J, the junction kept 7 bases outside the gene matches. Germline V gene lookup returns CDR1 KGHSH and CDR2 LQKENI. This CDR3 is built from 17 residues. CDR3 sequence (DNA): TGTGCCAGCTCAGCGGGACTAGCGGGAAGGGGCTCCTACGAGCAGTACTTC. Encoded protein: CASSAGLAGRGSYEQYF. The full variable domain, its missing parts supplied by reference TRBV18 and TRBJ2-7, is NAGVMQNPRHLVRRRGQEARLRCSPMKGHSHVYWYRQLPEEGLKFMVYLQKENIIDESGMPKERFSAEFPKEGPSILRIQQVVRGDSAAYFCASSAGLAGRGSYEQYFGPGTRLTVT.

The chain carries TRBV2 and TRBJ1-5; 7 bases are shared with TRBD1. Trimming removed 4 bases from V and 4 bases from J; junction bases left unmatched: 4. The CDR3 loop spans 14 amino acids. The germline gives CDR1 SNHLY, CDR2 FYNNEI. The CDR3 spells CASSGQGGNQPQHF. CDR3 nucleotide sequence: TGTGCCAGCAGTGGGCAGGGGGGAAATCAGCCCCAGCATTTT.

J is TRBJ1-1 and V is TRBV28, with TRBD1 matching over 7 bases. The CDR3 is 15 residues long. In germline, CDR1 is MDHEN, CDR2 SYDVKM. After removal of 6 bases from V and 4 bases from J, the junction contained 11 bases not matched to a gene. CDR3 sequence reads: CASSPSKGAPTEAFF. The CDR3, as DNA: TGTGCCAGCAGCCCATCCAAGGGGGCCCCCACTGAAGCTTTCTTT.

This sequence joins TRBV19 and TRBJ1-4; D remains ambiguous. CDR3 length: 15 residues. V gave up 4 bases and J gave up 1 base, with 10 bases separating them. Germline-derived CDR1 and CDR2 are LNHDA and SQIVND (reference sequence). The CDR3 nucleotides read TGTGCCAGTAGTAGACAAAGCGGAACTAATGAAAAACTGTTTTTT. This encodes CASSRQSGTNEKLFF.

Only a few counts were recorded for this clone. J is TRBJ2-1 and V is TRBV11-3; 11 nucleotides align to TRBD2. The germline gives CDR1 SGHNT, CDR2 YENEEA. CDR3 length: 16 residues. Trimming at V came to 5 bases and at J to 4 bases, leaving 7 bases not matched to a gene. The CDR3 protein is CASSPPGLAVYNEQFF. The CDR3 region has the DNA TGTGCCAGCAGCCCCCCGGGACTAGCGGTATACAATGAGCAGTTCTTC.

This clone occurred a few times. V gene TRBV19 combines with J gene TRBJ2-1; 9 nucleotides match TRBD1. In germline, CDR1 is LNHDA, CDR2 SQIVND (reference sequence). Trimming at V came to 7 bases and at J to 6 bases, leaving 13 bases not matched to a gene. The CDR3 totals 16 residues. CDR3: CASMRQGERSTNEQFF. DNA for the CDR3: TGTGCCAGTATGAGACAGGGGGAAAGGTCCACCAATGAGCAGTTCTTC. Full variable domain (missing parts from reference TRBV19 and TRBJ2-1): DGGITQSPKYLFRKEGQNVTLSCEQNLNHDAMYWYRQDPGQGLRLIYYSQIVNDFQKGDIAEGYSVSREKKESFPLTVTSAQKNPTAFYLCASMRQGERSTNEQFFGPGTRLTVL.